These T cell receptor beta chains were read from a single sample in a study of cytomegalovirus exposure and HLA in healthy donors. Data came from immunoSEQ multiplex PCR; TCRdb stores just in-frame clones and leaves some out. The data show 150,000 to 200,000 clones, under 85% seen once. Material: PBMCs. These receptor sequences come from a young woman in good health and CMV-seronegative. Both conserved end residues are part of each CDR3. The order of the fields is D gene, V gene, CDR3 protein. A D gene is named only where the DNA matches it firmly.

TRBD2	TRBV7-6	CASSLAAAGGLPPYNEQFF
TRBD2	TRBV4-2	CASSQGAVAGGQETQYF
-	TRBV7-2	CASSFSGDTQYF
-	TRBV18	CASSPVTGYEQYF
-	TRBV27	CASSLAGAGNTIYF
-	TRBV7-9	CASSPPVAATYEQYF
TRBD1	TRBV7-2	CASSIQGFGNTEAFF
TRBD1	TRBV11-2	CASQGHGTVKYSNQPQHF
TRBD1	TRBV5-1	CASRPSLIEGQGVGYTF
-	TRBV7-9	CSSSLDGLTGELFF
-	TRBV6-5	CASSYSYTVSYEQYF
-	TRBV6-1	CASSGLSQGSNQPQHF
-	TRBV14	CASSHFSGSLDIQYF
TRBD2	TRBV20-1	CSARGLAEQYF
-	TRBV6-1	CASSRRDNNYEQYF
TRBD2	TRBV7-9	CASSSGTSGGAPYNEQFF
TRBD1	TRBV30	CAWRRQGVHGYTF
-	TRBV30	CAWSAASSGANVLTF
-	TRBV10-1	CASNGTPLYEQYF
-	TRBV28	CASSPPSTDTQYF
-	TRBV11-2	CASTPRGTSTDTQYF
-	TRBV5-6	CASSLYGRTDTQYF
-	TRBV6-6	CASSYSSTSEQYF
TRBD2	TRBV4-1	CASSQAIAGVNTGELFF
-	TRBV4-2	CASSQDISPARRGEQYF
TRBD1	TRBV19	CASRGQGGYEQYF
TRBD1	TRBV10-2	CASSLTGANTEAFF
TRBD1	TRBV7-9	CASSSYRGNTEAFF
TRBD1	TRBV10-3	CAISFGTDYEQYF
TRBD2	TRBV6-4	CASSKWAGESNEQFF
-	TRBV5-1	CASSLARAGTHEQYF
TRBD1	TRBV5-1	CASSKGTVGTEAFF
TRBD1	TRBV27	CASGSGTGAYEQYF
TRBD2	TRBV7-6	CASSQSGTSPSETQYF
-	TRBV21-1	CASSKDTGYSKNTEAFF
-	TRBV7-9	CASSEGALGNGAEAFF
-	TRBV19	CASRTGPSSYNEQFF
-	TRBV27	CASSSNGRVEMNTEAFF
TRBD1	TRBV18	CASSLDRYWGGYTF
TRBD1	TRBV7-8	CASGTGSYRGEAFF
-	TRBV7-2	CASSLSSGFYEQYF
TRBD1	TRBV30	CAWNQGGFYGYPF
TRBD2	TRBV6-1	CASSEGGLAGIIGYEQYF
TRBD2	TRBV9	CASSVSSGPQETQYF
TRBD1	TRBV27	CASSAGTGAYEQYF
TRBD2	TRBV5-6	CASSTGLVQPQETQYF
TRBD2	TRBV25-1	CASSGPAGGPSTDTQYF
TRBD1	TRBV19	CASSLGQEQYF
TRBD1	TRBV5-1	CASSGVTGAGELFF
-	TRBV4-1	CASSFPEGAGLRNEQFF
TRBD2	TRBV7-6	CASSPSNGGGETQYF
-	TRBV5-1	CASSLGQGPTDTQYF
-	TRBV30	CAWSQGGIPSTDTQYF
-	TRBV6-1	CASSEELAPQPQHF
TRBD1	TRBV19	CASTPLGQAIYGYTF
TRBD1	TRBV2	CASSETGQDSGNTIYF
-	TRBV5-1	CASSLTHQEPQHF
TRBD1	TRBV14	CASSQGQGFGNTIYF
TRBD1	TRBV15	CATSRDSREGAGEKLFF
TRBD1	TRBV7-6	CASSPLQGASYEQYF